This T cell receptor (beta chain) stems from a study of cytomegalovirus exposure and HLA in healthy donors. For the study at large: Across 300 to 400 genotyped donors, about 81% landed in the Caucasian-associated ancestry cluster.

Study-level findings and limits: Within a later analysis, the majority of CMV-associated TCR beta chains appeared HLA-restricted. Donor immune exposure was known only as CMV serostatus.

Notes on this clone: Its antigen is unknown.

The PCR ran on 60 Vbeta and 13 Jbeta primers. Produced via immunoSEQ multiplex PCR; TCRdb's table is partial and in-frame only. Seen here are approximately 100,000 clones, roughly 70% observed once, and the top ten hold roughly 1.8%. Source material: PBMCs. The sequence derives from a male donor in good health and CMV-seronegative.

The CDR3 DNA follows: TGTGCCAGCAGTTCCCCAGGGGGCTCGGATGAAAAACTGTTTTTT. As protein: CASSSPGGSDEKLFF. The chain carries TRBV27 and TRBJ1-4; 8 positions agree with TRBD1. Germline assignment: CDR1 MNHEY and CDR2 SMNVEV (reference sequence). The CDR3 sequence is 15 residues long. Trimming removed 4 bases from V and 6 bases from J; junction bases left unmatched: 7.